This entry describes one TCR beta chain. Its antigen is unknown. Notes on the study in general: The TCR gene usage of tumor memory CD4+ T cells clustered together with blood and lymph node memory CD4+ cells and with lymph node naive CD4+ cells.

CD25-based Treg depletion was applied to purified naive CD4+ T cells. The ends were cut back, 5 bases at V and 0 bases at J, with 13 bases in the middle. The CDR3 spans 15 residues. TCRdb ran MiXCR on the 5' RACE reads and lists one entry per CDR3 protein. The sample lists about 53,000 distinct CDR3 sequences, about 24% occurring once. Material for sequencing was tumor-infiltrating naive CD4+ T cells sorted from the breast tumor. Documented subset: naive CD4+ T cells, CD4+CD45RA+CD25-. This chain joins TRBV12-3 or TRBV12-4 and TRBJ1-2, with D unclear. This clonotype originated in a female donor with breast cancer. This CDR3 is CASSITVTANYGYTF. The CDR3 DNA reads as TGTGCCAGCAGTATTACCGTAACAGCTAACTATGGCTACACCTTC.